A selection of T cell receptor beta chains follows, all from one sample in a study of blood T cell repertoires in COVID-19. Here immunoSEQ multiplex PCR was the method, and the copy in TCRdb shows in-frame clones only, minus some. The sample includes about 99,000 clones, 88% of them seen just once. The sample taken for sequencing was peripheral blood. The source of these receptors is a man aged 50-59 years with COVID-19, enrolled during active disease. Each CDR3 is given with its conserved first and last residue. The D gene is left open where the match is weak. Clone size is given for some rows only: seen once, a few or many times, or a class if the clone is expanded.

CASSTPGQKPYEQYF TGTGCCAGCAGTACCCCGGGACAGAAGCCCTACGAGCAGTACTTC NA TRBJ2-7 TRBV6-2/TRBV6-3 TRBD1
CASTGWTGGNNSPLHF TGCGCCAGCACCGGATGGACAGGGGGGAATAATTCACCCCTCCACTTT once TRBJ1-6 TRBV5-1 TRBD1
CASSLVARAHEQYF TGTGCCAGCAGCTTAGTTGCCAGGGCCCACGAGCAGTACTTC NA TRBJ2-7 TRBV7-8 NA
CAWSVRTTDNHEQFF TGTGCCTGGAGTGTCAGGACAACGGACAACCATGAGCAGTTCTTC once TRBJ2-1 TRBV30 NA
CAISESDRENEKLFF TGTGCCATCAGTGAGTCCGACAGAGAAAATGAAAAACTGTTTTTT NA TRBJ1-4 TRBV10-3 NA
CASSQIDRSYNEQFF TGCGCCAGCAGCCAGATAGACAGGTCCTACAATGAGCAGTTCTTC NA TRBJ2-1 TRBV4-1 NA
CASSQTPTGIYGYTF TGTGCCAGCAGCCAGACCCCGACAGGGATATATGGCTACACCTTC NA TRBJ1-2 TRBV3-1/TRBV3-2 TRBD1
CSVRRDYEQYF TGCAGCGTAAGGAGGGATTACGAGCAGTACTTC once TRBJ2-7 TRBV29-1 NA
CASSLSGNTIYF TGTGCCAGCAGTCTCTCTGGAAACACCATATATTTT NA TRBJ1-3 TRBV12-3/TRBV12-4 NA
CASAEGAYSSGNTIYF TGCGCCAGCGCGGAGGGGGCCTATTCCTCTGGAAACACCATATATTTT NA TRBJ1-3 TRBV5-1 TRBD1
CASSPPSGYGYTF TGTGCCAGCAGCCCCCCCAGCGGCTATGGCTACACCTTC once TRBJ1-2 TRBV3-1/TRBV3-2 NA
CASSETAYSEGHQPQHF TGCGCCAGCAGTGAGACTGCTTACTCGGAGGGCCATCAGCCCCAGCATTTT NA TRBJ1-5 TRBV10-2 NA
CASSAGGNTGELFF TGCGCCAGCAGTGCGGGGGGGAACACCGGGGAGCTGTTTTTT NA TRBJ2-2 TRBV5-1 TRBD2
CASSVELADYNEQFF TGTGCCAGCAGCGTAGAACTAGCGGATTACAATGAGCAGTTCTTC NA TRBJ2-1 TRBV9 TRBD2
CASSKGLRAGEKLFF TGTGCCAGCAGCAAAGGTCTCAGGGCAGGTGAAAAACTGTTTTTT once TRBJ1-4 TRBV21-1 NA
CSGASGYGYTF TGCAGTGGCGCCTCCGGCTATGGCTACACCTTC NA TRBJ1-2 TRBV20-1 NA
CASSDPGGVTYGYTF TGTGCCAGCAGTGATCCGGGGGGCGTTACCTATGGCTACACCTTC NA TRBJ1-2 TRBV2 NA
CASSGTGGIGLAVRELFF TGTGCCAGCAGCGGTACAGGGGGCATTGGACTAGCGGTCCGAGAGCTGTTTTTT NA TRBJ2-2 TRBV5-5 NA
CASSSPPSGGRETQYF TGTGCCAGCAGCTCCCCTCCTAGCGGGGGTAGGGAGACCCAGTACTTC few TRBJ2-5 TRBV5-6 TRBD2
CASSPRPRTGYEQYF TGTGCCAGCAGCCCCCGACCGAGGACTGGTTACGAGCAGTACTTC once TRBJ2-7 TRBV6-5 NA
CASSLKRGGEQFF TGTGCCAGCAGCTTAAAACGGGGGGGTGAGCAGTTCTTC NA TRBJ2-1 TRBV11-2 TRBD2
CASSLMDISDTQYF TGCGCCAGCAGCTTGATGGACATTTCAGATACGCAGTATTTT NA TRBJ2-3 TRBV5-1 NA
CASNKRTGSYNEQFF TGTGCCAGCAACAAAAGGACAGGTTCCTACAATGAGCAGTTCTTC NA TRBJ2-1 TRBV7-2 TRBD1
CASSPGTGSEAFF TGCGCCAGCAGCCCCGGAACAGGGTCCGAAGCTTTCTTT NA TRBJ1-1 TRBV5-1 NA
CASPSGSPLHF TGTGCCAGTCCGTCCGGTTCACCCCTCCACTTT NA TRBJ1-6 TRBV19 NA
CASSMGQTDQPQHF TGTGCCAGCAGCATGGGGCAGACGGATCAGCCCCAGCATTTT once TRBJ1-5 TRBV9 NA
CAWSSSLANEKLFF TGTGCCTGGAGCTCTTCCCTCGCTAATGAAAAACTGTTTTTT NA TRBJ1-4 TRBV30 NA
CASSLTAGYNTEAFF TGTGCCAGCAGCTTAACGGCGGGATACAACACTGAAGCTTTCTTT NA TRBJ1-1 TRBV7-3 NA
CASSQETGAVRTEAFF TGCGCCAGCAGCCAAGAAACAGGAGCCGTACGCACTGAAGCTTTCTTT NA TRBJ1-1 TRBV4-1 NA
CASSSTSAGGHTIYF TGTGCCAGCAGTTCCACCTCCGCGGGGGGGCACACCATATATTTT once TRBJ1-3 TRBV28 NA
CASSEWGEAVFF TGCGCCAGCAGTGAATGGGGCGAGGCGGTGTTTTTT NA TRBJ1-4 TRBV10-1 NA
CASSTRTGLNSFRKNSGNTIYF TGTGCCAGCAGCACCCGGACAGGTCTGAATTCCTTTCGGAAAAACTCTGGAAACACCATATATTTT NA TRBJ1-3 TRBV7-8 TRBD1
CASSGGQGNSGNTIYF TGTGCCAGCAGTGGAGGACAGGGGAACTCTGGAAACACCATATATTTT NA TRBJ1-3 TRBV6-1 TRBD1
CASSSLRTTEQYF TGTGCCAGCAGCTCCCTCAGGACTACCGAGCAGTACTTC few TRBJ2-7 TRBV3-1/TRBV3-2 NA
CASSTGVANSPLHF TGTGCCAGTAGTACAGGGGTCGCCAATTCACCCCTCCACTTT NA TRBJ1-6 TRBV19 NA
CASSKGLDTQYF TGTGCCAGCAGCAAGGGGTTAGATACGCAGTATTTT NA TRBJ2-3 TRBV9 NA
CASQLAGGTTDTQYF TGTGCCAGCCAACTAGCGGGGGGGACCACAGATACGCAGTATTTT once TRBJ2-3 TRBV6-5 TRBD2
CATRRARGGDSPLHF TGTGCCACACGGAGGGCCCGGGGAGGTGATTCACCCCTCCACTTT NA TRBJ1-6 TRBV6-5 NA
CSADGLAGVSTDTQYF TGCAGCGCCGACGGGCTAGCGGGGGTTAGCACAGATACGCAGTATTTT NA TRBJ2-3 TRBV29-1 TRBD2
CASSPSTGLREPQHF TGTGCCAGCAGCCCAAGCACAGGGCTCAGGGAGCCCCAGCATTTT NA TRBJ1-5 TRBV9 NA
CASNPGGGDYQPQHF TGTGCCAGCAATCCCGGGGGGGGTGACTATCAGCCCCAGCATTTT NA TRBJ1-5 TRBV2 NA
CASSNDGDRLYGYTF TGTGCCAGCAGTAACGACGGGGACAGGCTCTATGGCTACACCTTC NA TRBJ1-2 TRBV6-5 TRBD1
CAISESTGQPQHF TGTGCCATCAGTGAGTCGACGGGTCAGCCCCAGCATTTT NA TRBJ1-5 TRBV10-3 NA
CASSKQGAYGYTF TGTGCCAGCAGCAAACAGGGGGCCTATGGCTACACCTTC NA TRBJ1-2 TRBV7-9 TRBD1
CASSPGSISTEAFF TGTGCCAGCTCACCAGGGAGTATATCCACTGAAGCTTTCTTT NA TRBJ1-1 TRBV18 NA
CASSSGASGASVDEQFF TGTGCCAGCAGCTCAGGGGCTAGCGGGGCTTCCGTAGATGAGCAGTTCTTC NA TRBJ2-1 TRBV11-3 TRBD2
CAWCWGQANSPLHF TGTGCCTGGTGCTGGGGACAGGCAAATTCACCCCTCCACTTT NA TRBJ1-6 TRBV30 TRBD1
CASSFSGTSGLSSYNEQFF TGTGCCAGCAGCTTCTCCGGGACTAGCGGGTTGAGCTCCTACAATGAGCAGTTCTTC NA TRBJ2-1 TRBV5-5 TRBD2
CASSARTPRTGELFF TGTGCCAGCAGCGCACGGACACCCCGTACCGGGGAGCTGTTTTTT NA TRBJ2-2 TRBV6-5 NA
CASSRRLAGDGTDTQYF TGTGCCAGCAGCCGCCGACTAGCGGGGGATGGCACAGATACGCAGTATTTT NA TRBJ2-3 TRBV7-9 TRBD2
CASSLDTPALGGETQYF TGTGCCAGCAGCTTAGATACACCCGCTCTTGGGGGGGAGACCCAGTACTTC once TRBJ2-5 TRBV11-2 NA
CASRSPSGGANEQYF TGTGCAAGTCGCTCCCCTAGCGGGGGGGCCAACGAGCAGTACTTC NA TRBJ2-7 TRBV12-2 NA
CAKLLREPIPEADTQYF TGTGCCAAACTTCTCCGGGAACCCATTCCCGAGGCAGATACGCAGTATTTT NA TRBJ2-3 TRBV6-4 NA
CASRSLAGGLTDTQYF TGTGCCAGCAGAAGTCTAGCGGGGGGCCTCACAGATACGCAGTATTTT NA TRBJ2-3 TRBV13 TRBD2